Following are 13 T cell receptor beta chains from one sample sequenced in a study of blood T cell repertoires in COVID-19. The repertoire was sequenced with immunoSEQ multiplex PCR; TCRdb's copy has only in-frame clones and lacks some. There are about 80,000 clones in the sample; around four fifths occur only once, and over 30% lies in the top ten. Sequencing input: peripheral blood. Every receptor here comes from an elderly man with active or convalescent COVID-19.

This rearrangement joins TRBV7-2 to TRBJ1-2; D is unclear. V was clipped by 5 bases and J by 4 bases, with 17 bases between them. Germline CDR1 is SGHTA and CDR2 is FQGNSA. There are 15 residues in the CDR3. Written as DNA, the CDR3 is TGTGCCAGCAGCCTACCGGGGATGTTTGGCTATGGCTACACCTTC. It codes for CASSLPGMFGYGYTF.

The rearrangement uses TRBV5-1 and TRBJ2-5; 10 bases fit TRBD2. The CDR3 is 16 amino acids. The germline gives CDR1 SGHRS, CDR2 YFSETQ. V was pared by 4 bases and J by 2 bases, with 8 bases of the junction left unmatched. The CDR3 DNA sequence: TGCGCCAGCAGCGTCACCGGGACTAGCGAACAAGAGACCCAGTACTTC. Protein: CASSVTGTSEQETQYF.

This chain uses TRBV12-3 or TRBV12-4 with TRBJ1-6; no clear D gene. This CDR3 is built from 13 residues. Trimming cost V 4 bases and J 7 bases, with 8 bases left between them. The CDR3: CASSSARNSPLHF. The DNA for the CDR3 is TGTGCCAGCAGTTCTGCCAGGAATTCACCCCTCCACTTT.

V and J are TRBV28 and TRBJ2-1, with D uncertain. This CDR3 region has 15 residues. Deletions cut 3 bases from V and 4 bases from J, with 13 bases between. Germline-derived CDR1 and CDR2 are MDHEN and SYDVKM. This CDR3 reads CASSFPGPAYNEQFF. The CDR3 DNA reads as TGTGCCAGCAGTTTCCCAGGCCCCGCGTACAATGAGCAGTTCTTC.

V gene TRBV7-2 combines with J gene TRBJ1-1; the D is unclear. V dropped 4 bases and J dropped 0 bases, with 6 bases sitting between them. The CDR3 spans 13 residues. Germline CDR1 SGHTA, CDR2 FQGNSA. CDR3: CASSSEMNTEAFF. CDR3 sequence (DNA): TGTGCCAGCAGCTCGGAGATGAACACTGAAGCTTTCTTT. The complete variable domain, with remaining parts taken from reference TRBV7-2 and TRBJ1-1, reads GAGVSQSPSNKVTEKGKDVELRCDPISGHTALYWYRQSLGQGLEFLIYFQGNSAPDKSGLPSDRFSAERTGGSVSTLTIQRTQQEDSAVYLCASSSEMNTEAFFGQGTRLTVV.

V is TRBV7-2 and J is TRBJ1-2, with D hard to call. This CDR3 spans 16 amino acids. The germline CDR1 and CDR2 sequences are SGHTA and FQGNSA. V was clipped by 4 bases and J by 3 bases, with 18 bases between them. The CDR3 nucleotides read TGTGCCAGCAGCTGGACCCGGAGGTCTGTCGACTATGGCTACACCTTC. This codes for CASSWTRRSVDYGYTF.

The chain links TRBV5-1 to TRBJ2-7; D unclear. CDR1 is SGHRS, CDR2 YFSETQ, per germline. Trimming shortened V by 1 base and J by 4 bases, and 15 bases separated the two germline ends. The CDR3 sequence is 15 residues long. The CDR3 loop reads CASSLSGPPAYEQYF. DNA for the CDR3: TGCGCCAGCAGCTTGTCGGGTCCCCCGGCGTACGAGCAGTACTTC.

This sequence joins TRBV3-1 (or the pseudogene TRBV3-2) and TRBJ2-7, with TRBD2 identical over 10 bases. The CDR3 runs to 15 residues. CDR1 is LGHDT and CDR2 is YNNKEL in the germline V gene (reference sequence). V shed 1 base, J shed 5 bases, and the junction held 5 bases outside the gene matches. CDR3 residues: CASSQGPSGRDEQYF. The CDR3 DNA sequence: TGTGCCAGCAGCCAAGGGCCTAGCGGGAGAGACGAGCAGTACTTC.

CDR3 nucleotide sequence: TGTGCCACCAGTGACCCTGACAGGGGGCAGTTCACCGGGGAGCTGTTTTTT. Translating it yields CATSDPDRGQFTGELFF. The chain recombines TRBV24-1 with TRBJ2-2; 10 bases match TRBD1. Germline lookup yields CDR1 KGHDR and CDR2 SFDVKD. CDR3 size: 17 residues. V shed 4 bases and J 4 bases; nucleotides not matched to a gene: 8.

The chain joins TRBV7-8 to TRBJ2-7, with 9 bases that match TRBD2. The CDR3 consists of 15 residues. Unmatched junction bases numbered 10, after V lost 4 bases and J lost 6 bases. The germline CDR1 and CDR2 sequences are SGHVS and FQNEAQ. The CDR3: CASSSTSAGGGEQYF. The CDR3 DNA reads TGTGCCAGCAGCTCCACCTCCGCGGGAGGGGGCGAGCAGTACTTC.

The genes are TRBV13 and TRBJ2-3; 8 nucleotides match TRBD2. V lost 0 bases to trimming and J lost 2 bases; unmatched junction nucleotides: 10. CDR1 PRHDT and CDR2 FYEKMQ come from the germline V gene (reference sequence). The CDR3 spans 18 residues. CDR3 in amino acids: CASSLGPIAGSLTDTQYF. For the CDR3, the DNA is TGTGCCAGCAGCTTAGGCCCCATAGCGGGAAGTCTCACAGATACGCAGTATTTT.

This clone was counted once. J is TRBJ2-2 and V is TRBV4-1; 12 bases are a match to TRBD2. V lost 4 bases to trimming and J lost 4 bases; unmatched junction nucleotides: 13. Germline V gives CDR1 MGHRA, CDR2 YSYEKL. The CDR3 totals 19 residues. The CDR3 is CASSRRMGTSGSRTGELFF. The CDR3 bases are TGCGCCAGCAGCCGCCGTATGGGGACTAGCGGGTCCCGCACCGGGGAGCTGTTTTTT.

The gene calls are TRBV5-6 and TRBJ2-2; 7 bases fit TRBD2. CDR1 is SGHDT and CDR2 is YYEEEE in the germline V gene. The CDR3 has 15 residues. J was trimmed by 5 bases and V by 4 bases; bases with no gene match: 8. This CDR3 reads CASSPGLGMTGELFF. CDR3 DNA sequence: TGTGCCAGCAGCCCCGGACTAGGTATGACCGGGGAGCTGTTTTTT.